The clone carrying this T cell receptor beta chain appeared a few times. This specimen comes from a study of human T cells and chemical hapten exposure. Whole-study context: Predominantly women, the patients had alopecia areata, totalis or universalis.

CDR1 and CDR2 (germline): SQVTM, ANQGSEA. Trimming pared 4 bases from V and 6 bases from J, leaving 12 bases between. This CDR3 is 12 amino acids long. This sample's time point: patch test 1, 2 weeks after DPC sensitization. The sample's treatment: therapeutic diphenylcyclopropenone sensitization with weekly scalp DPC. TCRdb called the RACE reads again in MiXCR, with one record for every CDR3 protein. The table includes roughly 190,000 distinct CDR3 sequences, approximately 20% detected once. The source was whole blood, collected in connection with sensitization to the hapten diphenylcyclopropenone (DPC). The chain has TRBV29-1 and TRBJ1-1; D remains unclear. This TCR came from a woman between 50 and 59 years old with alopecia areata. Some clones in this sample may be carry-over from other donors' samples. Here the CDR3 DNA reads TGCAGCGTTGCAGTCGGAAGGCCTGAAGCTTTCTTT. Translated: CSVAVGRPEAFF. The entire variable domain, with the rest obtained from reference TRBV29-1 and TRBJ1-1, is as follows: SAVISQKPSRDICQRGTSLTIQCQVDSQVTMMFWYRQQPGQSLTLIATANQGSEATYESGFVIDKFPISRPNLTFSTLTVSNMSPEDSSIYLCSVAVGRPEAFFGQGTRLTVV.